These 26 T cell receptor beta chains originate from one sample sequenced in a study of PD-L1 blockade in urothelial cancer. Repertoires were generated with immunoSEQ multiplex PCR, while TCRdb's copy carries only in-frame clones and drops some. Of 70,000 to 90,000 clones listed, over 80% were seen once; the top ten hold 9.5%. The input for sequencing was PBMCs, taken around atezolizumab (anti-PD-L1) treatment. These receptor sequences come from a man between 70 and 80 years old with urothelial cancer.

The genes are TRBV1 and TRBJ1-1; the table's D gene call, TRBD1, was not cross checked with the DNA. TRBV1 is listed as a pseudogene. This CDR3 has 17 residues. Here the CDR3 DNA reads TGCACCAGCAGCCAAGGCCGGACAGGGTTATCCATTTGGGAAGCTTTCTTT. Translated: CTSSQGRTGLSIWEAFF.

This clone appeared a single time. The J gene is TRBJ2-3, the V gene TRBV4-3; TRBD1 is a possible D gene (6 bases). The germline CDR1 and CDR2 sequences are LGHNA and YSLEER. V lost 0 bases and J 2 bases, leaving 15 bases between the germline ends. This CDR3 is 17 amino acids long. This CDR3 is CASSQDPGQLITDTQYF. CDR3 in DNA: TGCGCCAGCAGCCAAGACCCCGGACAGCTTATCACAGATACGCAGTATTTT.

The CDR3: CASSQDLAGGTYEQYF. CDR3 DNA: TGCGCCAGCAGCCAAGATCTAGCGGGAGGGACCTACGAGCAGTACTTC. The V gene is TRBV4-3, the J gene TRBJ2-7, with TRBD2 matching over 12 bases. The CDR3 contains 16 residues. Germline-derived CDR1 and CDR2 are LGHNA and YSLEER. V lost 0 bases, J lost 2 bases, and 2 bases stayed unmatched.

In nucleotides, the CDR3 is TGTGCCAGCAGTTACTCCGTGGGGGGGGACACTGAAGCTTTCTTT. Translation: CASSYSVGGDTEAFF. V is TRBV6-5 and J is TRBJ1-1; possibly TRBD1 for D (5 bases). Trimming stripped 0 bases from V and 3 bases from J, with 11 bases between. The CDR3 runs to 15 residues. CDR1 is MNHEY and CDR2 is SVGAGI in the germline V gene.

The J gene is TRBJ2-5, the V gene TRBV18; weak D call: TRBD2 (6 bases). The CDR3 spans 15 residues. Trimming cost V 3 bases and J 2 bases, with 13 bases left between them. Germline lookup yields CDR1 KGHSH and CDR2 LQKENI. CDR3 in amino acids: CASSPGGEGQETQYF. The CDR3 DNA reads TGTGCCAGCTCACCCGGAGGGGAAGGGCAAGAGACCCAGTACTTC.

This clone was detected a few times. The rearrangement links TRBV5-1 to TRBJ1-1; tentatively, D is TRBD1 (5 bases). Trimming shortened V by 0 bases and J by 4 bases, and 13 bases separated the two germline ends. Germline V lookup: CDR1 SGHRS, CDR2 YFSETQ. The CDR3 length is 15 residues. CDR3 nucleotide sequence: TGCGCCAGCAGCTTGGCCTCAGGGTCGGGCACTGAAGCTTTCTTT. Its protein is CASSLASGSGTEAFF.

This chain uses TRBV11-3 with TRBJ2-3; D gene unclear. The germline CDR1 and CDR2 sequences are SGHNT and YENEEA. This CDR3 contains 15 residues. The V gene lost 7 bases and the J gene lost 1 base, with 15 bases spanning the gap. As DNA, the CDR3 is TGTGCCAGCACCCCTTACGTCCGGGGCACAGATACGCAGTATTTT. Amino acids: CASTPYVRGTDTQYF.

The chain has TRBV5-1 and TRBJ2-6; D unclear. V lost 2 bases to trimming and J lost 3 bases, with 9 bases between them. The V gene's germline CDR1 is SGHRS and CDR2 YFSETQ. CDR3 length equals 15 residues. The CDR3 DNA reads TGCGCCAGCAGCTTACCAGCGCATGGGGCCAACGTCCTGACTTTC. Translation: CASSLPAHGANVLTF.

In nucleotides, the CDR3 is TGCGCCAGCAGCCCCGGGACAGGGTATCGAGAGACCCAGTACTTC. Its translation is CASSPGTGYRETQYF. This chain joins TRBV5-1 and TRBJ2-5; the match to TRBD1 covers 9 bases. V shed 4 bases, J shed 4 bases, and the junction held 8 bases outside the gene matches. Germline loops: CDR1 SGHRS, CDR2 YFSETQ. The length of the CDR3 is 15 residues.

The chain's CDR3 is CASSPPNRATGELFF. The CDR3 DNA sequence: TGTGCCAGCTCACCACCGAACAGGGCTACCGGGGAGCTGTTTTTT. This rearrangement joins TRBV18 to TRBJ2-2; D perhaps matches TRBD1 (6 bases). The germline V gene encodes CDR1 KGHSH and CDR2 LQKENI. The V gene lost 0 bases and the J gene lost 5 bases, with 10 bases spanning the gap. This CDR3 spans 15 amino acids.

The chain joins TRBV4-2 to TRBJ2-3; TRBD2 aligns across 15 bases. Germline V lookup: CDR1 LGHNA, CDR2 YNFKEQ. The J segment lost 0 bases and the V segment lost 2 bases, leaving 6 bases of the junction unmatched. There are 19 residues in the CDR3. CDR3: CASSQPGTSGGYSTDTQYF. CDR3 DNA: TGTGCCAGCAGCCAACCCGGGACTAGCGGGGGGTATAGCACAGATACGCAGTATTTT.

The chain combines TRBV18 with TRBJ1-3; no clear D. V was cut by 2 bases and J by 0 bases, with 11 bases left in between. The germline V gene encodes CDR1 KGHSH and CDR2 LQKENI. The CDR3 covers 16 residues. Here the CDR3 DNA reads TGTGCCAGCTCACCAAGTGCGGAGAGCTCTGGAAACACCATATATTTT. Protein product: CASSPSAESSGNTIYF.

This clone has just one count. Written as DNA, the CDR3 is TGTGCCAGCAATCTAATAGGGGCGTCTGGCTATGGCTACACCTTC. Residues: CASNLIGASGYGYTF. The chain combines TRBV2 with TRBJ1-2, with D tentatively TRBD1 (5 bases). Germline CDR1 reads SNHLY; CDR2 reads FYNNEI. The V end was cut by 7 bases, the J end by 4 bases, with 19 bases between. This CDR3 contains 15 residues.

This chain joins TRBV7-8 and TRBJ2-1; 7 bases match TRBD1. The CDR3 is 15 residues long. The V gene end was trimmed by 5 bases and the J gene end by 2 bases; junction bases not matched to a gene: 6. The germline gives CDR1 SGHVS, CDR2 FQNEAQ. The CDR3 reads CASSVMTGPYNEQFF. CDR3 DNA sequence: TGTGCCAGCAGCGTCATGACAGGGCCCTACAATGAGCAGTTCTTC.

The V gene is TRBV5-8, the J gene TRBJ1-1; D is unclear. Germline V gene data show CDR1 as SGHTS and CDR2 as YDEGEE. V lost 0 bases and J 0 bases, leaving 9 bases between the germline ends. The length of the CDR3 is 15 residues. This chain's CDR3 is CASSLVGLLNTEAFF. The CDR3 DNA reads TGTGCCAGCAGCTTGGTAGGACTTTTGAACACTGAAGCTTTCTTT.

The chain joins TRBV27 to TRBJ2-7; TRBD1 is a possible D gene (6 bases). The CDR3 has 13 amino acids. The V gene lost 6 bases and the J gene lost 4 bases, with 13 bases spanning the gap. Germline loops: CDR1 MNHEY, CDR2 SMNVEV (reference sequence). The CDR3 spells CASSRTGSYEQYF. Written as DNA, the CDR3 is TGTGCCAGCAGCCGAACAGGGTCGTACGAGCAGTACTTC.

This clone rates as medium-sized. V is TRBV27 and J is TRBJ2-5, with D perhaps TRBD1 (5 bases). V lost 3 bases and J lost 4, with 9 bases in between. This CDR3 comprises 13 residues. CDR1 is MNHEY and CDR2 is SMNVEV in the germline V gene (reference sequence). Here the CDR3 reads CASSFSRGETQYF. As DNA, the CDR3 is TGTGCCAGCAGTTTTAGTAGGGGAGAGACCCAGTACTTC.

The CDR3 region is CASSPLGAEQYF. The CDR3, as DNA: TGTGCCAGCAGCCCTCTGGGGGCCGAGCAGTACTTC. The rearrangement uses TRBV13 and TRBJ2-7; tentatively, D is TRBD1 (6 bases). Germline CDR1 is PRHDT and CDR2 is FYEKMQ (reference sequence). This CDR3 has 12 residues. V lost 5 bases and J 6 bases, leaving 11 bases between the germline ends.

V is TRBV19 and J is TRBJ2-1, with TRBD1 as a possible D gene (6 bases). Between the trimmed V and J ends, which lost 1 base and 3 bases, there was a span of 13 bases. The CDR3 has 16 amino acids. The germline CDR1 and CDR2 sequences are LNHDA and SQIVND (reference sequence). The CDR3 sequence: CASSIAGRGGYNEQFF. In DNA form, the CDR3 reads TGTGCCAGTAGTATAGCGGGCAGGGGTGGCTACAATGAGCAGTTCTTC.

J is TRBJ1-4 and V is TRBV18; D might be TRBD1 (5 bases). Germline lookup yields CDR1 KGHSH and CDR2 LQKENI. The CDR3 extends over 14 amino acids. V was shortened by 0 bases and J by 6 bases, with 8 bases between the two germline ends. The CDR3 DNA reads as TGTGCCAGCTCACCACCGGGCAGGGATGAAAAACTGTTTTTT. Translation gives CASSPPGRDEKLFF.

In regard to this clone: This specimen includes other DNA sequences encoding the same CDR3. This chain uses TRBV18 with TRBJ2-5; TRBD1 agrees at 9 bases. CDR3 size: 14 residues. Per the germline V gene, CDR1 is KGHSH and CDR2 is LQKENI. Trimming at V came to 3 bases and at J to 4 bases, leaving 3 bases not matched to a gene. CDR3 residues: CASSPGTGRETQYF. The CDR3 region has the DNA TGTGCCAGCTCACCGGGGACAGGGAGAGAGACCCAGTACTTC. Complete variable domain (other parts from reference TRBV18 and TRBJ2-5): NAGVMQNPRHLVRRRGQEARLRCSPMKGHSHVYWYRQLPEEGLKFMVYLQKENIIDESGMPKERFSAEFPKEGPSILRIQQVVRGDSAAYFCASSPGTGRETQYFGPGTRLLVL.

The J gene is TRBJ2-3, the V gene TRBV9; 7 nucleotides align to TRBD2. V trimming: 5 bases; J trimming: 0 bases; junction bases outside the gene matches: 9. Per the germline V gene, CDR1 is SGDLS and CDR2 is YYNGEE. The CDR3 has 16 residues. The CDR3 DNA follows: TGTGCCAGCAGTGCCTTAACTAGCGCGAGCACAGATACGCAGTATTTT. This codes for CASSALTSASTDTQYF.

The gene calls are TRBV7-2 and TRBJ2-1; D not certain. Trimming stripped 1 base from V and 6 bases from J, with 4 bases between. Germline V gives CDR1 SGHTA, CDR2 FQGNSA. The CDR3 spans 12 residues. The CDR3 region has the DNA TGTGCCAGCAGCTTAGGACTCAATGAGCAGTTCTTC. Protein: CASSLGLNEQFF.

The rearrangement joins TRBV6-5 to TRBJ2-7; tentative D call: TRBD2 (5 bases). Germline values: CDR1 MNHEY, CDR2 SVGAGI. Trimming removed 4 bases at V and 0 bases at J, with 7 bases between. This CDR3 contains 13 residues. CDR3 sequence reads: CASSSGVSYEQYF. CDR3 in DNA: TGTGCCAGCAGTTCCGGGGTCTCCTACGAGCAGTACTTC.

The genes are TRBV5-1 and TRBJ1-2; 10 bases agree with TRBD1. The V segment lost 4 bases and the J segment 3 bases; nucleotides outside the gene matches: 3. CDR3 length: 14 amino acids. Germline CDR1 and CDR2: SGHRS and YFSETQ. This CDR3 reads CASSHGTGDYGYTF. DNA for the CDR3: TGCGCCAGCAGCCACGGGACAGGGGACTATGGCTACACCTTC.

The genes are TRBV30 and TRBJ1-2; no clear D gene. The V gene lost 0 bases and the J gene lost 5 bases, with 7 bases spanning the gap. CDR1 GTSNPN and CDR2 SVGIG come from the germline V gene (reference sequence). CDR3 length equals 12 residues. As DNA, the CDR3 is TGTGCCTGGAGTGTAGCTCCATATGGCTACACCTTC. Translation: CAWSVAPYGYTF.